Listed below are T cell receptor beta chains from one sample, sequenced in a study of control samples from healthy donors and cancer patients. Clones were read by immunoSEQ multiplex PCR, and TCRdb kept only the in-frame ones, dropping some. The sample consists of roughly 80,000 clones, 70% to 90% of them appearing once. Sequenced sample: blood. The receptors stem from a woman in her 50s in good health. The conserved cysteine and the conserved F or W are not part of the CDR3 here.

>TRBV19|TRBJ2-2
ASSIGRGTSGGRTGELF
>TRBV19|TRBJ2-4
ASSIPGRKSKNIQY
>TRBV4-1|TRBJ1-2
ASSQEPELGGNYGYT
>TRBV4-2|TRBJ2-2
ASSQGVDGAGELF
>TRBV2|TRBJ2-1
ASSNTGGEQF
>TRBV21-1|TRBJ2-3
ASNTPGTDTQY
>TRBV9|TRBJ2-5
ASSGGPLETQY
>TRBV11-2|TRBJ2-7
ASSKYDSYEQY
>TRBV6-5|TRBJ2-3
ASSSSTSVNTDTQY
>TRBV21-1|TRBJ1-1
ASSKGPRTCKEAF
>TRBV9|TRBJ1-3
ASSVSRVDTIY
>TRBV6-1|TRBJ2-1
ASSEALGGKQF
>TRBV2|TRBJ1-6
ASIGQLYSPLH
>TRBV27|TRBJ2-7
ATKPRDRGSEQY
>TRBV7-2|TRBJ1-1
ASSLMSGARNTEAF
>TRBV6-5|TRBJ2-3
ASTNSRGTQY
>TRBV7-7|TRBJ2-1
ASSLGRSDEQF
>TRBV4-1|TRBJ1-1
ASSQVIFGSSGAF
>TRBV11-3|TRBJ2-2
ASSLYRYTGELF
>TRBV2|TRBJ1-2
ASSEVSGRVSDGYT
>TRBV20-1|TRBJ1-1
SASVYGVGTEAF
>TRBV5-4|TRBJ2-7
ASSLDSTSYEQY
>TRBV20-1|TRBJ1-2
SSGTSGGYT
>TRBV19|TRBJ1-5
ASSEQGVSAQH
>TRBV18|TRBJ1-1
ASSIQGLGTEAF
>TRBV2|TRBJ2-3
ASTLAATQY
>TRBV6-5|TRBJ2-1
ASISGLAGGPEF